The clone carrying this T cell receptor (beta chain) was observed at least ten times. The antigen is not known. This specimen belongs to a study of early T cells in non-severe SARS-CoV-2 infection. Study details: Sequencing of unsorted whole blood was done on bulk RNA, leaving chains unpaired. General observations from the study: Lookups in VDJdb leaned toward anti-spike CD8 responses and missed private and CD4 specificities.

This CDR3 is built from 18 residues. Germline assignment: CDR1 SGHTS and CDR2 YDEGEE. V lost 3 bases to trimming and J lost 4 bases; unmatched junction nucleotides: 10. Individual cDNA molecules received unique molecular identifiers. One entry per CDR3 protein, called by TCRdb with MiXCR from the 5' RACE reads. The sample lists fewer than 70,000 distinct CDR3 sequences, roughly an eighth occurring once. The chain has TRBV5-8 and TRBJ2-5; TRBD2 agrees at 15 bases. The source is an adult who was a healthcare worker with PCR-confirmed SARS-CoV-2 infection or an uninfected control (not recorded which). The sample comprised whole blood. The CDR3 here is CASSWGLAGGWGRETQYF. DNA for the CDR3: TGTGCCAGCAGCTGGGGACTAGCGGGAGGTTGGGGCCGAGAGACCCAGTACTTC.